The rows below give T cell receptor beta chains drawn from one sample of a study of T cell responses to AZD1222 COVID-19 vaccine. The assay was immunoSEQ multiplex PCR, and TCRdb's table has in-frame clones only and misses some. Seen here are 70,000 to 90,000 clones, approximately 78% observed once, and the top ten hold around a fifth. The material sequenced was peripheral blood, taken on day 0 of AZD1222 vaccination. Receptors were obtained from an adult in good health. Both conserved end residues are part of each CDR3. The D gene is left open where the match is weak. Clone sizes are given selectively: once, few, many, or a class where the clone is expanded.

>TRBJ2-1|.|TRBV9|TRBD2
TGTGCCAGCACGGCCCTAGCGGGAGGGCGAAATGAGCAGTTCTTC
CASTALAGGRNEQFF
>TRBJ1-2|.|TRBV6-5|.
TGTGCCAGCAGTTACGAGGGGGAAGCTAACTATGGCTACACCTTC
CASSYEGEANYGYTF
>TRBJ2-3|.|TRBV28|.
TGTGCCAGCAGTTTAATTAACACAGATACGCAGTATTTT
CASSLINTDTQYF
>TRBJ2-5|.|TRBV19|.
TGTGCCAGTAGTATTGGCGAACAAGAGACCCAGTACTTC
CASSIGEQETQYF
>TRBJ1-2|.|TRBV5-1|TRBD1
TGCGCCAGCAGCTTAATGACAGGGTGGAGGAGGATCGGAGGCTACACCTTC
CASSLMTGWRRIGGYTF
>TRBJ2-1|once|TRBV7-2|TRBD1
TGTGCCAGCAGCCGTGACAGGGGTAACAATGAGCAGTTCTTC
CASSRDRGNNEQFF
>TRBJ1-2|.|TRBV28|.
TGTGCCAGCAGTTTAGACAGAGACTACACCTTC
CASSLDRDYTF
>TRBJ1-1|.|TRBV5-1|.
TGCGCCAGCAGCTTGGCAGGAATGAACACTGAAGCTTTCTTT
CASSLAGMNTEAFF
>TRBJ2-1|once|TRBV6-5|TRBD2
TGTGCCAGCAGGCCCGGGACTACCAACAATGAGCAGTTCTTC
CASRPGTTNNEQFF
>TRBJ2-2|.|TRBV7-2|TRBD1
TGTGCCAGCAGCGAGAGACAGGGGTGGGGGACCGGGGAGCTGTTTTTT
CASSERQGWGTGELFF
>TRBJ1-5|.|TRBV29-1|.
TGCAGCGTTGCCAAGGCAGGCAATCAGCCCCAGCATTTT
CSVAKAGNQPQHF
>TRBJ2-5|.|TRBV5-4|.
TGTGCCAGCAGCCTACAGGGAAGAGAGACCCAGTACTTC
CASSLQGRETQYF
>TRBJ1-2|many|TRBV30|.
TGTGCCTGGAGTGTCCAGGGAGGCTACACCTTC
CAWSVQGGYTF
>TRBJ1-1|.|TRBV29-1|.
TGCAGCGCAGCGTTGAACACTGAAGCTTTCTTT
CSAALNTEAFF
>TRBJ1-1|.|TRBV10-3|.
TGTGCCATCAGTGAGCCCCGACAGATATCTGCTTTCTTT
CAISEPRQISAFF
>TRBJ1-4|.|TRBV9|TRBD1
TGTGCCAGCAGCGTAGGGACAGGGAATGAAAAACTGTTTTTT
CASSVGTGNEKLFF
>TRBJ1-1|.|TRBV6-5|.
TGTGCCAGCAGTTACGAGGGATGGGGCACTGAAGCTTTCTTT
CASSYEGWGTEAFF
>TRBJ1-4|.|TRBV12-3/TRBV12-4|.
TGTGCCAGCAGTCCTCGTGGGGAGTCTCTGTTTTTT
CASSPRGESLFF
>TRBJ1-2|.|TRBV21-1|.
TGTGCCAGCAGCAAAGATGATCCAACAGGGGGGAACTATGGCTACACCTTC
CASSKDDPTGGNYGYTF
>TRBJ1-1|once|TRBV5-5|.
TGTGCCAGCAGTCTGACCGGGACACCGAACACTGAAGCTTTCTTT
CASSLTGTPNTEAFF
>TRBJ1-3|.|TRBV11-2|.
TGTGCCAGCAGCAAAGGGGGTCTGGGTGGAAACACCATATATTTT
CASSKGGLGGNTIYF
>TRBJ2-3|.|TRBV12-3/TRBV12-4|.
TGTGCCAGCAGTTTCCGGTACACAGATACGCAGTATTTT
CASSFRYTDTQYF
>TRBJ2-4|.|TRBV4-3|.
TGCGCCAGCAGCCAAGATCCCCCAGATGCAGAAAACATTCAGTACTTC
CASSQDPPDAENIQYF
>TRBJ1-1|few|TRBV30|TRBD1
TGTGCCTGGACCCGTCGACAGGGAATAACCACTGAAGCTTTCTTT
CAWTRRQGITTEAFF
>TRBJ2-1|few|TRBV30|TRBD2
TGTGCCTGGAGACTAGCGGGGATTAACAATGAGCAGTTCTTC
CAWRLAGINNEQFF
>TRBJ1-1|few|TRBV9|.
TGTGCCAGCAGCGTAGTGGGAATGAACACTGAAGCTTTCTTT
CASSVVGMNTEAFF